This T cell receptor beta chain was profiled in a study of T-cell memory formation after mild COVID-19. Study results and limitations: Contracting clones from day 15 to 85 had balanced CD4/CD8; later expanders favoured CD4+.

This clonotype was recorded a few times. The antigen remains undetermined. One entry per CDR3 protein, called by TCRdb with MiXCR from the 5' RACE reads. The repertoire includes 90,000 to 120,000 distinct CDR3 sequences, approximately 15% of them detected once, and around 40% sits in the top ten. The CDR3 length is 15 residues. V was cut by 1 base and J by 6 bases, with 13 bases left in between. CDR1 and CDR2 (germline): SGHTA, FQGNSA. This chain uses TRBV7-2 with TRBJ2-1; the D gene is possibly TRBD2 (6 bases). The sequence was obtained from a man aged 18 to 29 who had mild COVID-19 (a few samples of this study predate the infection). Cell type and time point are not known. Material: PBMCs or a T cell subset sorted from them (not recorded which). CDR3 region: CASSLDRGGGNEQFF. In nucleotides, the CDR3 is TGTGCCAGCAGCTTAGATAGGGGAGGTGGCAATGAGCAGTTCTTC. Based on the CDR3 plus reference TRBV7-2 and TRBJ2-1, the full variable domain is GAGVSQSPSNKVTEKGKDVELRCDPISGHTALYWYRQSLGQGLEFLIYFQGNSAPDKSGLPSDRFSAERTGGSVSTLTIQRTQQEDSAVYLCASSLDRGGGNEQFFGPGTRLTVL.